Below, 32 T cell receptor beta chains from the same sample are listed, as sequenced in a study of T cell repertoires in cytomegalovirus infection. TCRdb re-called the reads through MiXCR, storing one row per CDR3 protein. The profile shows around 740,000 distinct CDR3 sequences, roughly a third of them singletons. Sequencing input: PBMCs. The receptor set was obtained from a human donor in good health (CMV status not recorded). Some clones in this sample may be carry-over from other donors' samples.

The chain carries TRBV24-1 and TRBJ2-5, with 13 positions matching TRBD2. The germline V gene has CDR1 KGHDR and CDR2 SFDVKD. The CDR3 sequence is 17 residues long. V lost 9 bases, J lost 5 bases, and 14 bases stayed unmatched. CDR3 sequence reads: CATGDPYGTSGTETQYF. DNA of the CDR3: TGTGCCACCGGGGACCCATACGGGACTAGCGGGACGGAGACCCAGTACTTC.

The V and J genes are TRBV29-1 and TRBJ2-2, with a weak D call TRBD2 (6 bases). The CDR3 consists of 16 residues. Per germline, CDR1 SQVTM and CDR2 ANQGSEA. The V end was cut by 4 bases, the J end by 5 bases, with 20 bases between. CDR3 residues: CSVVNKGSAGTGELFF. The DNA of the CDR3 is TGCAGCGTTGTCAACAAGGGGAGCGCGGGAACCGGGGAGCTGTTTTTT.

The sample holds many counts of this clonotype. The gene calls are TRBV7-3 and TRBJ2-7; TRBD1 matches 11 bases. Germline values: CDR1 SGHTA, CDR2 FQGTGA. J lost 5 bases, V lost 4 bases, and 7 bases had no gene match. This CDR3 has 15 amino acids. The CDR3 is CASSSTGTGGDEQYF. CDR3 sequence (DNA): TGTGCCAGCAGCTCTACCGGGACAGGGGGTGACGAGCAGTACTTC. The full variable domain, rest sourced from reference TRBV7-3 and TRBJ2-7, is GAGVSQTPSNKVTEKGKYVELRCDPISGHTALYWYRQSLGQGPEFLIYFQGTGAADDSGLPNDRFFAVRPEGSVSTLKIQRTERGDSAVYLCASSSTGTGGDEQYFGPGTRLTVT.

This rearrangement joins TRBV5-1 to TRBJ1-4; 7 bases are a match to TRBD1. This CDR3 region has 14 residues. The germline CDR1 and CDR2 sequences are SGHRS and YFSETQ. Trimming cost V 4 bases and J 3 bases; bases outside gene matches: 3. DNA for the CDR3: TGCGCCAGCAGCGGCGGGACAGCTAATGAAAAACTGTTTTTT. Amino acid sequence: CASSGGTANEKLFF.

This chain joins TRBV7-9 and TRBJ2-1; a possible D gene is TRBD2 (6 bases). CDR3 size: 12 residues. With 5 bases removed from V and 8 bases from J, the gap between germline ends came to 10 bases. Looked up from germline, CDR1 is SEHNR and CDR2 is FQNEAQ (reference sequence). CDR3 protein: CASSGDWYEQFF. As DNA, the CDR3 is TGTGCCAGCAGCGGGGACTGGTATGAGCAGTTCTTC.

The sample holds a few counts of this clonotype. This chain uses TRBV7-2 with TRBJ2-4, with D uncertain. Trimming cost V 5 bases and J 16 bases, with 15 bases left between them. The CDR3 length is 11 residues. Germline V gene lookup returns CDR1 SGHTA and CDR2 FQGNSA. This chain's CDR3 is CASSALEGPYF. CDR3 coding DNA: TGTGCCAGCAGCGCCTTAGAAGGACCTTACTTC.

The CDR3 protein is CASSIELAGANEQFF. In nucleotides, the CDR3 is TGTGCCAGTAGTATTGAACTAGCGGGAGCCAATGAGCAGTTCTTC. The V gene is TRBV19, the J gene TRBJ2-1, with 11 positions matching TRBD2. The length of the CDR3 is 15 residues. V was clipped by 3 bases and J by 6 bases; unmatched bases: 4. Germline V lookup: CDR1 LNHDA, CDR2 SQIVND (reference sequence).

This clonotype was counted a few times. This chain links TRBV7-2 with TRBJ2-3; 11 bases align to TRBD2. From germline, CDR1 is SGHTA and CDR2 FQGNSA. V shed 6 bases, J shed 8 bases, and the junction held 7 bases outside the gene matches. The CDR3 is made up of 14 amino acids. The CDR3 spells CASRSSGRTRTQYF. Written as DNA, the CDR3 is TGTGCCAGCAGATCTAGCGGGAGGACTCGTACGCAGTATTTT.

As for this clonotype: A read error may account for a junction end that differs from germline. The chain couples TRBV18 to TRBJ2-7, with D hard to call. CDR3 size: 13 residues. Germline V gene lookup returns CDR1 KGHSH and CDR2 LQKENI. The CDR3 bases are TGTGCCAGCTCACCAGTCATGGCCTACGAGCATTACTTC. Amino acids: CASSPVMAYEHYF.

The chain carries TRBV7-9 and TRBJ2-3; D may correspond to TRBD1 or TRBD2 (5 bases each). CDR3 length: 15 amino acids. Germline V gene sequence: CDR1 SEHNR, CDR2 FQNEAQ (reference sequence). V dropped 6 bases and J dropped 5 bases, with 18 bases sitting between them. Written as DNA, the CDR3 is TGTGCCAGCAGGGGGGACCGACCTCCGGGAGATACGCAGTATTTT. Translation: CASRGDRPPGDTQYF.

This clonotype was seen only a few times. The chain recombines TRBV7-8 with TRBJ2-1; D may match TRBD1 or TRBD2 (5 bases each). Trimming removed 1 base at V and 6 bases at J, with 10 bases between. Per the germline V gene, CDR1 is SGHVS and CDR2 is FQNEAQ. The CDR3 runs to 14 residues. The chain's CDR3 is CASSLGAGTNEQFF. In DNA form, the CDR3 reads TGTGCCAGCAGCTTAGGGGCAGGGACCAATGAGCAGTTCTTC. The complete variable domain, with remaining parts taken from reference TRBV7-8 and TRBJ2-1, reads GAGVSQSPRYKVAKRGQDVALRCDPISGHVSLFWYQQALGQGPEFLTYFQNEAQLDKSGLPSDRFFAERPEGSVSTLKIQRTQQEDSAVYLCASSLGAGTNEQFFGPGTRLTVL.

This clonotype has at least ten counts. The rearrangement uses TRBV7-2 and TRBJ2-5; D is perhaps TRBD1 or TRBD2 (6 bases each). The CDR3 is 13 residues long. CDR1 is SGHTA and CDR2 is FQGNSA in the germline V gene. The germline V and J ends were trimmed by 7 bases and 4 bases, with 13 bases remaining between them. CDR3 DNA: TGTGCCAGCACCGTCAGGGGAGGAGAGACCCAGTACTTC. This sequence encodes CASTVRGGETQYF.

The gene calls are TRBV5-8 and TRBJ2-7; 7 bases align to TRBD1. The CDR3 length is 15 residues. Germline V gives CDR1 SGHTS, CDR2 YDEGEE. Germline trimming cut 4 bases from V and 6 bases from J; bases unmatched to any gene: 13. In DNA form, the CDR3 reads TGTGCCAGCAGCGAAGGGACAGTTGCCGTCGGCGAGCAGTACTTC. Its translation is CASSEGTVAVGEQYF.

Turning to this clonotype: One end of the junction is discordant with germline, which a read error may explain. V and J are TRBV7-2 and TRBJ2-7; 13 bases agree with TRBD2. Per germline, CDR1 SGHTA and CDR2 FQGNSA. The CDR3 spans 15 residues. The DNA for the CDR3 is TGTGCCAACAGCTGGGGACTAGCGGGAATCTACGAGCAGTACTTC. It yields the protein CANSWGLAGIYEQYF.

This clonotype was counted between two and nine times. J is TRBJ1-5 and V is TRBV28, with unresolved D. Germline V gene data show CDR1 as MDHEN and CDR2 as SYDVKM. V was cut by 7 bases and J by 0 bases, with 10 bases left in between. The CDR3 length is 14 residues. The CDR3 region is CASTSIDSNQPQHF. The CDR3 DNA sequence: TGTGCCAGCACCTCGATAGATAGCAATCAGCCCCAGCATTTT.

This clonotype was counted a few times. Relative to the germline gene, one junction end is altered; a read error may explain this. The chain has TRBV7-7 and TRBJ2-2; TRBD1 matches 7 bases. Germline-derived CDR1 and CDR2 are SSHAT and FNYEAQ (reference sequence). The CDR3 covers 16 residues. CDR3 coding DNA: TGTGCTAGCAGCCAGAGGACAGGCCCGAACACCGGGGAGCTGTTTTTT. It encodes CASSQRTGPNTGELFF. The complete variable domain, with remaining parts taken from reference TRBV7-7 and TRBJ2-2, reads GAGVSQSPRYKVTKRGQDVTLRCDPISSHATLYWYQQALGQGPEFLTYFNYEAQPDKSGLPSDRFSAERPEGSISTLTIQRTEQRDSAMYRCASSQRTGPNTGELFFGEGSRLTVL.

This clonotype has only a few counts. The rearrangement links TRBV11-2 to TRBJ1-4; 9 bases line up with TRBD1. CDR3 length equals 16 residues. V lost 0 bases to trimming and J lost 5 bases; unmatched junction nucleotides: 4. The germline gives CDR1 SGHAT, CDR2 FQNNGV. The CDR3 region is CASSLESGQGNEKLFF. CDR3 DNA sequence: TGTGCCAGCAGCTTAGAATCCGGACAGGGGAATGAAAAACTGTTTTTT.

The rearrangement uses TRBV10-1 and TRBJ2-1, with 10 bases fitting TRBD2. Germline CDR1 is WNHNN and CDR2 is SYGVQD (reference sequence). This CDR3 is built from 14 residues. V gave up 2 bases and J gave up 12 bases; unmatched junction bases: 7. The CDR3 bases are TGCGCCAGCAGTGAGAGCGGGGGGGCGAGGGGGCAGTTCTTC. This codes for CASSESGGARGQFF.

This clonotype was counted a few times. The chain combines TRBV7-4 with TRBJ1-1; D ambiguous. The length of the CDR3 is 13 residues. V lost 7 bases to trimming and J lost 1 base, with 10 bases between them. The germline V gene encodes CDR1 SGHVT and CDR2 SQSDAQ. The CDR3 protein is CASMGDRNTEAFF. The CDR3 bases are TGTGCCAGCATGGGAGACCGGAACACTGAAGCTTTCTTT.

J is TRBJ1-1 and V is TRBV6-1, with 7 bases identical to TRBD1. The length of the CDR3 is 14 residues. The V gene's germline CDR1 is MNHNS and CDR2 SASEGT. The V gene end was trimmed by 7 bases and the J gene end by 1 base; junction bases not matched to a gene: 6. The CDR3 nucleotides read TGTGCCAGCACCAGGGACAGCTGGAACACTGAAGCTTTCTTT. Residues: CASTRDSWNTEAFF.

This clonotype was seen a handful of times. This chain connects TRBV14 to TRBJ2-6, with 9 bases aligning to TRBD1. Germline CDR1 reads SGHDN; CDR2 reads FVKESK. This CDR3 contains 20 residues. The junction had 14 bases not matched to a gene; V was cut back by 3 bases and J by 2 bases. The CDR3 reads CASSHLGGTGKGTGANVLTF. The CDR3 region has the DNA TGTGCCAGCAGCCATCTAGGGGGGACAGGGAAAGGAACTGGGGCCAACGTCCTGACTTTC.

This clonotype was detected ten times or more. The chain links TRBV12-5 to TRBJ2-1, with D perhaps TRBD2 (6 bases). The V end was cut by 1 base, the J end by 0 bases, with 22 bases between. This CDR3 has 20 amino acids. Germline-derived CDR1 and CDR2 are LGHNT and FRNRAP. As DNA, the CDR3 is TGTGCTAGTGGTTTGGATCGGAGTGCCGGGGGACCGAGCTCCTACAATGAGCAGTTCTTC. It is translated as CASGLDRSAGGPSSYNEQFF.

CDR3 nucleotides: TGTGCCAGCAGCTCGGACCTAAGGACTAGCGGGAGGTCCTACGAGCAGTACTTC. Protein product: CASSSDLRTSGRSYEQYF. The chain is built from TRBV11-2 and TRBJ2-7; 14 positions agree with TRBD2. Germline V CDR1 and CDR2: SGHAT, FQNNGV. CDR3 length: 18 residues. Trimming cost V 4 bases and J 1 base; bases outside gene matches: 9.

This clonotype was recorded many times. The rearrangement uses TRBV5-7 and TRBJ1-1, with 11 bases identical to TRBD1. TRBV5-7 belongs to the ORF category, with a function that is uncertain. The junction had 8 bases not matched to a gene; V was cut back by 0 bases and J by 4 bases. There are 17 residues in the CDR3. CDR3 DNA: TGTGCCAGCAGCTTGGTGGTATCGGGACAGGGGGGCACTGAAGCTTTCTTT. The encoded protein is CASSLVVSGQGGTEAFF.

This chain links TRBV5-1 with TRBJ2-2, with TRBD1 identical over 7 bases. The V segment lost 1 base and the J segment 7 bases; nucleotides outside the gene matches: 4. The CDR3 is 14 residues long. The V gene's germline CDR1 is SGHRS and CDR2 YFSETQ. The CDR3 region has the DNA TGCGCCAGCAGCTTGCAGACAGGGAACGGGGAGCTGTTTTTT. Its protein is CASSLQTGNGELFF.

This clonotype was seen repeatedly, ten times or more. The V and J genes are TRBV7-8 and TRBJ2-3; perhaps TRBD2 as D (6 bases). In germline, CDR1 is SGHVS, CDR2 FQNEAQ. The CDR3 length is 15 residues. The V end lost 4 bases, the J end lost 5 bases, and 16 bases lay between the germline ends. The CDR3 region is CASSSPGLPVDTQYF. CDR3 coding DNA: TGTGCCAGCAGCTCTCCGGGACTGCCGGTAGATACGCAGTATTTT.

The genes are TRBV5-4 and TRBJ2-1; D possibly matches TRBD1 or TRBD2 (5 bases each). The CDR3 sequence is 17 residues long. Germline loops: CDR1 SGHNT, CDR2 YYREEE (reference sequence). The ends were cut back, 5 bases at V and 4 bases at J, with 22 bases in the middle. The CDR3 bases are TGTGCCAGCAGGAACCTACTCACCGGGACGGCTTACAATGAGCAGTTCTTC. Amino acid sequence: CASRNLLTGTAYNEQFF. Drawing the rest from reference TRBV5-4 and TRBJ2-1, the complete variable domain is ETGVTQSPTHLIKTRGQQVTLRCSSQSGHNTVSWYQQALGQGPQFIFQYYREEENGRGNFPPRFSGLQFPNYSSELNVNALELDDSALYLCASRNLLTGTAYNEQFFGPGTRLTVL.

This clonotype was observed many times. CDR3: CASSGGQGGSSPLHF. CDR3 nucleotides: TGTGCCAGCAGTGGGGGACAGGGAGGCAGTTCACCCCTCCACTTT. This chain links TRBV28 with TRBJ1-6, with 9 bases aligning to TRBD1. V lost 5 bases and J lost 9; bases outside the gene matches: 8. This CDR3 has 15 residues. CDR1 and CDR2 from the germline V gene are MDHEN and SYDVKM.

This clonotype was seen only a few times. This sequence joins TRBV7-9 and TRBJ1-4; 10 bases align to TRBD1. The V gene's germline CDR1 is SEHNR and CDR2 FQNEAQ (reference sequence). Trimming took 2 bases from V and 4 from J; bases not matched to a gene: 4. The CDR3 sequence is 16 residues long. This CDR3 is CASSLTRTGGNEKLFF. For the CDR3, the DNA is TGTGCCAGCAGCTTAACTCGGACAGGGGGTAATGAAAAACTGTTTTTT.

A remark on this clonotype: The junction and the germline gene differ at one end; a read error may be behind it. The chain couples TRBV4-1 to TRBJ1-3, with 7 bases identical to TRBD1. Germline V gives CDR1 MGHRA, CDR2 YSYEKL. The CDR3 has 16 residues. The CDR3 nucleotides read TGCGCCAGCAGCAGCCTAGAAACAGGGGCCGGAAACACCATCTATTTT. It is translated as CASSSLETGAGNTIYF.

The V and J genes are TRBV6-1 and TRBJ1-1, with 8 nucleotides matching TRBD1. Germline CDR1 is MNHNS and CDR2 is SASEGT. J was trimmed by 5 bases and V by 3 bases; bases with no gene match: 2. The CDR3 extends over 13 amino acids. The chain's CDR3 is CASSEDRDTEAFF. CDR3 DNA: TGTGCCAGCAGTGAGGACAGGGATACTGAAGCTTTCTTT.

This clonotype was recorded many times. The V and J genes are TRBV7-3 and TRBJ2-3; 11 nucleotides agree with TRBD1. Unmatched junction bases numbered 2, after V lost 2 bases and J lost 4 bases. CDR1 is SGHTA, CDR2 FQGTGA, per germline. This CDR3 has 15 amino acids. The CDR3 is CASSLGGQGADTQYF. The CDR3 DNA follows: TGTGCCAGCAGCTTAGGGGGACAGGGGGCAGATACGCAGTATTTT. The full variable domain, rest sourced from reference TRBV7-3 and TRBJ2-3, is GAGVSQTPSNKVTEKGKYVELRCDPISGHTALYWYRQSLGQGPEFLIYFQGTGAADDSGLPNDRFFAVRPEGSVSTLKIQRTERGDSAVYLCASSLGGQGADTQYFGPGTRLTVL.